The rows below give T cell receptor beta chains drawn from one sample of a study of control samples from healthy donors and cancer patients. Method: immunoSEQ multiplex PCR; TCRdb's copy keeps in-frame clones and lacks some. The table has about 190,000 clones, over 80% seen once. Sequencing was performed on blood. These receptors originate from a man under 40 in good health. Both conserved end residues are part of each CDR3. Fields, in order: V gene, J gene, D gene, clone size, CDR3 DNA, CDR3 protein. D genes are given only for firm matches. A clone size is listed for some rows: how often the clone was seen (once, few, many), or a class if it is expanded.

>TRBV5-1|TRBJ1-1|TRBD1|NA
TGCGCCAGCAGCCGCAGGACGGGACAGTCGAACACTGAAGCTTTCTTT
CASSRRTGQSNTEAFF
>TRBV11-2|TRBJ1-1|NA|NA
TGTGCCAGCAGCTTAGGGACCTGGGGCACTGAAGCTTTCTTT
CASSLGTWGTEAFF
>TRBV24-1|TRBJ2-3|TRBD1|NA
TGTGCCACCAGTGACCCCCCGGACAGGGGAACAGATACGCAGTATTTT
CATSDPPDRGTDTQYF
>TRBV7-9|TRBJ1-1|NA|NA
TGTGCCAGCAGCTCCGGTAACATGAACACTGAAGCTTTCTTT
CASSSGNMNTEAFF
>TRBV5-6|TRBJ2-3|NA|NA
TGTGCCAGCAGTTATGGGGTACGCACAGATACGCAGTATTTT
CASSYGVRTDTQYF
>TRBV14|TRBJ2-7|NA|NA
TGTGCCAGCAGCCAAAGACGCGAGCAGTACTTC
CASSQRREQYF
>TRBV5-1|TRBJ2-3|TRBD1|NA
TGCGCCAGCAGCTTGGCCCTAGGACAGGTTACAGATACGCAGTATTTT
CASSLALGQVTDTQYF
>TRBV12-2|TRBJ1-1|NA|NA
TGTGCAAGTCGCTTAAGAGCTAGGTCAGGGCGTGAGGGGAGGCATGAAGCTTTCTTT
CASRLRARSGREGRHEAFF
>TRBV4-1|TRBJ1-4|NA|NA
TGCGCCAGCAGCCAAGACTACCGCGGGGGCATCTCCTATAATGAAAAACTGTTTTTT
CASSQDYRGGISYNEKLFF
>TRBV11-2|TRBJ1-3|NA|NA
TGTGCCAGCAGCTTAGCCGGAGGGGGAGAGGGAAACACCATATATTTT
CASSLAGGGEGNTIYF
>TRBV2|TRBJ1-5|TRBD1|NA
TGTGCCAGCGTGGGGGGCAGGGGGAATAGCAATCAGCCCCAGCATTTT
CASVGGRGNSNQPQHF
>TRBV2|TRBJ2-7|TRBD1|NA
TGTGCCAGCAGTGAAAGACAGGGGCCCTACGAGCAGTACTTC
CASSERQGPYEQYF
>TRBV2|TRBJ2-1|NA|NA
TGTGCCAGCAGTGAAGCGGGGACTTGGTCTGTTGAGCAGTTCTTC
CASSEAGTWSVEQFF
>TRBV5-6|TRBJ1-5|TRBD1|many
TGTGCCAGCAGCTGGGGGACAGGGCGTCAGCCCCAGCATTTT
CASSWGTGRQPQHF
>TRBV2|TRBJ2-7|NA|NA
TGTGCCAGCAGAGGCACGGAGGGGTACCCATATCCCTACGAGCAGTACTTC
CASRGTEGYPYPYEQYF
>TRBV11-2|TRBJ1-2|NA|NA
TGTGCCAGCAGCTTAGACCAGCACCAACTTCGGGGCTACACCTTC
CASSLDQHQLRGYTF
>TRBV3-1/TRBV3-2|TRBJ2-7|TRBD2|NA
TGTGCCAGCAGCCCAGCGGGGGGGACCTACGAGCAGTACTTC
CASSPAGGTYEQYF
>TRBV15|TRBJ2-1|TRBD2|NA
TGTGCCACCAGAAGAGCAGGAACTAGCGGGGGTAGTGAGCAGTTCTTC
CATRRAGTSGGSEQFF
>TRBV11-3|TRBJ1-1|NA|NA
TGTGCCAGCAGCTTAGGGCGGGGTTCCACTGAAGCTTTCTTT
CASSLGRGSTEAFF
>TRBV18|TRBJ2-5|NA|NA
TGTGCCAGCTCACCACGCACAGGGCGAGAGACCCAGTACTTC
CASSPRTGRETQYF
>TRBV11-1|TRBJ2-2|NA|NA
TGTGCCAGCAGCTTGGACAAGAACACCGGGGAGCTGTTTTTT
CASSLDKNTGELFF
>TRBV6-5|TRBJ1-1|NA|NA
TGTGCCAGCAGTTACCTTGGACGGGACTCGAACACTGAAGCTTTCTTT
CASSYLGRDSNTEAFF
>TRBV2|TRBJ2-7|TRBD2|NA
TGTGCCAGCAGGGACGAGACTAGCGGCTCCTACGAGCAGTACTTC
CASRDETSGSYEQYF
>TRBV6-6|TRBJ2-7|TRBD1|NA
TGTGCCAGCAGTTACCTTGGACAGGGCGGCGACGAGCAGTACTTC
CASSYLGQGGDEQYF
>TRBV20-1|TRBJ1-1|NA|NA
TGCAGTGCTAGTGGCCCTTTTAACACTGAAGCTTTCTTT
CSASGPFNTEAFF
>TRBV10-3|TRBJ2-5|NA|once
TGTGCCATCAGTGAGTCAGCCCCAGGAGAGGAGACCCAGTACTTC
CAISESAPGEETQYF
>TRBV11-2|TRBJ1-1|NA|NA
TGTGCCAGCAGCTCCCAGCCGAACACTGAAGCTTTCTTT
CASSSQPNTEAFF
>TRBV6-1|TRBJ2-7|TRBD1|NA
TGTGCCAGCAGTGAAACGGGACAGTACCTTATTTACGAGCAGTACTTC
CASSETGQYLIYEQYF
>TRBV6-5|TRBJ1-1|NA|NA
TGTGCCAGCAGTACAGGGACCGAAGCTTTCTTC
CASSTGTEAFF
>TRBV30|TRBJ2-1|NA|NA
TGTGCCTGGAGTGGGCCTTACAGGGAGTCCTACAATGAGCAGTTCTTC
CAWSGPYRESYNEQFF
>TRBV11-3|TRBJ1-6|NA|NA
TGTGCCAGCAGTCGGACAGCAAATTCACCCCTCCACTTT
CASSRTANSPLHF
>TRBV12-3/TRBV12-4|TRBJ1-1|NA|NA
TGTGCCAGCAGTCCCCGGACCTACACTGAAGCTTTCTTT
CASSPRTYTEAFF
>TRBV2|TRBJ2-5|NA|NA
TGTGCCAGCAGTCAACAGCCGACAGTCCAAGAGACCCAGTACTTC
CASSQQPTVQETQYF
>TRBV11-3|TRBJ2-2|NA|NA
TGTGCCAGCAGCCCCCACACCGGGGAGCTGTTTTTT
CASSPHTGELFF
>TRBV7-8|TRBJ2-3|TRBD2|NA
TGTGCCAGCAGCTTATCCCAGCGGGGTAGCACAGATACGCAGTATTTT
CASSLSQRGSTDTQYF
>TRBV7-9|TRBJ1-5|NA|NA
TGTGCCAGCAGCTTAGGCCATAATAGCAATCAGCCCCAGCATTTT
CASSLGHNSNQPQHF
>TRBV7-9|TRBJ2-1|TRBD1|NA
TGTGCCAGCAGCTTTGGGACAGCTTACAATGAGCAGTTCTTC
CASSFGTAYNEQFF
>TRBV18|TRBJ1-2|NA|NA
TGTGCCAGCTCACCTAACACCCTCGGGGGAGACTATGGCTACACCTTC
CASSPNTLGGDYGYTF
>TRBV2|TRBJ2-3|NA|once
TGTGCCAGCAGGGCCTCCGGGGCCCTTACAGATACGCAGTATTTT
CASRASGALTDTQYF
>TRBV2|TRBJ2-7|NA|NA
TGTGCCAGCAGTCGACAGGTCGAGCAGTACTTC
CASSRQVEQYF
>TRBV2|TRBJ1-5|NA|NA
TGTGCCAGCTCTAGGACCCGGGGGTTCAATCAGCCCCAGCATTTT
CASSRTRGFNQPQHF
>TRBV19|TRBJ2-2|TRBD1|NA
TGTGCCAGTAGTAACCGGGACAGGGGGCTGTCAAACACCGGGGAGCTGTTTTTT
CASSNRDRGLSNTGELFF
>TRBV2|TRBJ1-5|NA|NA
TGTGCCAGCAAGGCAGGCCATAGCAATCAGCCCCAGCATTTT
CASKAGHSNQPQHF
>TRBV14|TRBJ1-3|NA|NA
TGTGCCAGCAGCCATATCGGGGCGTCATACAACTCTGGAAACACCATATATTTT
CASSHIGASYNSGNTIYF
>TRBV7-8|TRBJ1-2|TRBD1|NA
TGTGCCAGCAGCTCGACCGGGACAGGGATTGGCTACACCTTC
CASSSTGTGIGYTF
>TRBV20-1|TRBJ2-1|TRBD1|NA
TGCAGTGCTCAAAGGACAGGGCATCAGTTCTTC
CSAQRTGHQFF
>TRBV2|TRBJ2-3|TRBD2|NA
TGTGCCAGCAGGCCTAGCGGGGGCCATAGCACAGATACGCAGTATTTT
CASRPSGGHSTDTQYF
>TRBV19|TRBJ2-2|NA|NA
TGTGCCAGTATGGGCAGGGGATACACCGGGGAGCTGTTTTTT
CASMGRGYTGELFF